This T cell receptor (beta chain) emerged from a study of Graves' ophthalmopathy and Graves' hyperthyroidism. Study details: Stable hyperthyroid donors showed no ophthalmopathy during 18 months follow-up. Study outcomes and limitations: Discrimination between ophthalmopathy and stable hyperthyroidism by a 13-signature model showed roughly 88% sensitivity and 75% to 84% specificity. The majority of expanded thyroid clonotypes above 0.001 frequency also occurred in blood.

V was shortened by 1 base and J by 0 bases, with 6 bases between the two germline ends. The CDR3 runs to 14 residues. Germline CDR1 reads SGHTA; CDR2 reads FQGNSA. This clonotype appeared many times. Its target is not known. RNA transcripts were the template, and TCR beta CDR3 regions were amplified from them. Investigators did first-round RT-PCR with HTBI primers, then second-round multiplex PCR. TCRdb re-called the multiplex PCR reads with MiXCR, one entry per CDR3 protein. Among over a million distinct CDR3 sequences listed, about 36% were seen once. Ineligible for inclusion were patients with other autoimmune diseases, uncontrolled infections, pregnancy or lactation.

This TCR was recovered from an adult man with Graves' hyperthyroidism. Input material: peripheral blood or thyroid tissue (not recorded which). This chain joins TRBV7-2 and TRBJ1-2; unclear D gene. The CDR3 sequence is CASSLESANYGYTF. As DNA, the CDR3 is TGTGCCAGCAGCTTAGAATCAGCTAACTATGGCTACACCTTC.